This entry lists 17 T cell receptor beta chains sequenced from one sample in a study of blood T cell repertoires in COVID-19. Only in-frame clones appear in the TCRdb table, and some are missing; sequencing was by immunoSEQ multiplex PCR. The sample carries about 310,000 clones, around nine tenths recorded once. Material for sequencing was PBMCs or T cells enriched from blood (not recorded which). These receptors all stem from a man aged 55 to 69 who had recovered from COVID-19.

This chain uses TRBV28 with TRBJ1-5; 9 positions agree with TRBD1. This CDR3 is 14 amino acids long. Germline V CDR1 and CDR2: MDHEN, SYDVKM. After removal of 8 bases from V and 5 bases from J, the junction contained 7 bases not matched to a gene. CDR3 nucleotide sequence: TGTGCCAGCTCCGGGACAGGGTCTCATCAGCCCCAGCATTTT. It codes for CASSGTGSHQPQHF.

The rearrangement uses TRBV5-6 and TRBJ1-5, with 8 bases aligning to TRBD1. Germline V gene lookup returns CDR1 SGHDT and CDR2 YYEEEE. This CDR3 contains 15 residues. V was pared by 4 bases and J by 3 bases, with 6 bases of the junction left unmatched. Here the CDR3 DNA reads TGTGCCAGCAGCCGGGGACAGGCCTTCAATCAGCCCCAGCATTTT. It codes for CASSRGQAFNQPQHF.

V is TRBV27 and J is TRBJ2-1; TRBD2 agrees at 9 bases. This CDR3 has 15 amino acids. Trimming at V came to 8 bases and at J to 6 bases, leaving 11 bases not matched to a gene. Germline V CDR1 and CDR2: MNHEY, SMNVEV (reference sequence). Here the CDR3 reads CASRLPGLATNEQFF. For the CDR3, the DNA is TGTGCCAGCCGACTCCCGGGACTAGCAACCAATGAGCAGTTCTTC.

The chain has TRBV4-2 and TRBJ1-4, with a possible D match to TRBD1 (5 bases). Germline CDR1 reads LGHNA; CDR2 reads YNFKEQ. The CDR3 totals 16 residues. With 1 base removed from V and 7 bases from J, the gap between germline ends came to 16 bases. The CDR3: CASSQVGYGGGEKLFF. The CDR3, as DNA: TGTGCCAGCAGCCAAGTGGGATACGGGGGTGGTGAAAAACTGTTTTTT.

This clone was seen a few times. CDR3 sequence reads: CASSLIRDQNEQFF. CDR3 sequence (DNA): TGTGCCAGCAGCTTGATCCGGGATCAAAATGAGCAGTTCTTC. J is TRBJ2-1 and V is TRBV5-4; D might be TRBD2 (5 bases). The CDR3 consists of 14 residues. V dropped 1 base and J dropped 7 bases, with 12 bases sitting between them. Per the germline V gene, CDR1 is SGHNT and CDR2 is YYREEE (reference sequence).

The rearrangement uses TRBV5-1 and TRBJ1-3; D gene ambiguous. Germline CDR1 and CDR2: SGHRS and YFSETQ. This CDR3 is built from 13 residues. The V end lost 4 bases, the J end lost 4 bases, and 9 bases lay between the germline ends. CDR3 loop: CASSPGSGNTIYF. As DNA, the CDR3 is TGCGCCAGCAGCCCCGGGTCGGGAAACACCATATATTTT.

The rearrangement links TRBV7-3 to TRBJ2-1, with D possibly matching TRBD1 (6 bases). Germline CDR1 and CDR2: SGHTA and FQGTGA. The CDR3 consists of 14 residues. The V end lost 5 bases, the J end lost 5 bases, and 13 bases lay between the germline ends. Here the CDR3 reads CASSQPNRDNEQFF. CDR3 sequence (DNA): TGTGCCAGCAGCCAACCAAACAGGGACAATGAGCAGTTCTTC.

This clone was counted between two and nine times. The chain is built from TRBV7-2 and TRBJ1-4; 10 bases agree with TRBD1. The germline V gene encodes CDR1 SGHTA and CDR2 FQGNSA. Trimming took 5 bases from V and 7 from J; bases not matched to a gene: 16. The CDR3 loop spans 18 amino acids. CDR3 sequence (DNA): TGTGCCAGCAGCCCACCGGGACAGGGGCCCCTTCAGGGTGAAAAACTGTTTTTT. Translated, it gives CASSPPGQGPLQGEKLFF.

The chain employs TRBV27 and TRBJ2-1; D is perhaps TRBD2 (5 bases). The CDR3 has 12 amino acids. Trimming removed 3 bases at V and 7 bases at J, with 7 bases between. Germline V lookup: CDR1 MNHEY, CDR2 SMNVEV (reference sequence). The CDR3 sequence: CASSLGSNEQFF. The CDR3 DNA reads TGTGCCAGCAGTTTGGGGAGTAATGAGCAGTTCTTC.

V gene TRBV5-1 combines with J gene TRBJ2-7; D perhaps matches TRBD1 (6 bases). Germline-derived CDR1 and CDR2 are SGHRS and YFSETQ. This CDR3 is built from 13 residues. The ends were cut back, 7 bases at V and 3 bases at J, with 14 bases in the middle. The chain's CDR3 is CASRRDTYYEQYF. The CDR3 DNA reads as TGCGCCAGCCGCCGGGACACCTACTACGAGCAGTACTTC.

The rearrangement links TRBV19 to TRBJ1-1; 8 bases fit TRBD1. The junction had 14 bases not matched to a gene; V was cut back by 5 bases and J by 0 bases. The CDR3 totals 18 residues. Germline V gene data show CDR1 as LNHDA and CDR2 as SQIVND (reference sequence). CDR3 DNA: TGTGCCAGTAGTGTCTTTATGGACAGGGCGGTAGTGAACACTGAAGCTTTCTTT. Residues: CASSVFMDRAVVNTEAFF.

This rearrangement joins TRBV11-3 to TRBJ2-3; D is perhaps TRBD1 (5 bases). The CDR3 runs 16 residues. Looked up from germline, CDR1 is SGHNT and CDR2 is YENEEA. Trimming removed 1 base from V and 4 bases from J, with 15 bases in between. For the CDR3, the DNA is TGTGCCAGCAGCTTAGGTTTAGGGGCTGGCGCAGATACGCAGTATTTT. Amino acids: CASSLGLGAGADTQYF.

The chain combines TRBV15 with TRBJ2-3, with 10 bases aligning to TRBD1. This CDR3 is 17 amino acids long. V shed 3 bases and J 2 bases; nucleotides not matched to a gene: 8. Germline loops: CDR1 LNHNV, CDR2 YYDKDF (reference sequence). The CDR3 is CATSREGQGSSTDTQYF. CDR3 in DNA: TGTGCCACCAGCAGGGAGGGACAGGGGTCATCCACAGATACGCAGTATTTT.

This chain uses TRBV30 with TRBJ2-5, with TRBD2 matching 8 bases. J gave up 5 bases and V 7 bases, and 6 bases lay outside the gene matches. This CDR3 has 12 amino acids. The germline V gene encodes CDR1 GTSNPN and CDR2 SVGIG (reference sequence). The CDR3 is CASRTGGETQYF. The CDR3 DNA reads TGTGCCTCCCGTACGGGGGGGGAGACCCAGTACTTC.

Written as DNA, the CDR3 is TGTGCCACCAGTGATCTAGGGAGAGACAGCACAGATACGCAGTATTTT. Protein sequence: CATSDLGRDSTDTQYF. The V and J genes are TRBV24-1 and TRBJ2-3; D perhaps matches TRBD2 (5 bases). With 3 bases removed from V and 0 bases from J, the gap between germline ends came to 12 bases. This CDR3 is 16 amino acids long. From germline, CDR1 is KGHDR and CDR2 SFDVKD.

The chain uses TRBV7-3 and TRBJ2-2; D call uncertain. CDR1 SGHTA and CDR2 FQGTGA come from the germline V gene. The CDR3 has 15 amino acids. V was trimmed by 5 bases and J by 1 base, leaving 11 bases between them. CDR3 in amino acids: CASSPLAENTGELFF. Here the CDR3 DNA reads TGTGCCAGCAGCCCATTGGCGGAGAACACCGGGGAGCTGTTTTTT.

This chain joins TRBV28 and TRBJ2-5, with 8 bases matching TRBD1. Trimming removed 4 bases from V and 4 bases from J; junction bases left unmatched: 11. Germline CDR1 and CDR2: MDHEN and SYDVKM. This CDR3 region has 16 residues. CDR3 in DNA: TGTGCCAGCAGTTCGGGGGCAGGGGGCCAGAGAGAGACCCAGTACTTC. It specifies CASSSGAGGQRETQYF. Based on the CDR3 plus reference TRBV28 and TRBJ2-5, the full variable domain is DVKVTQSSRYLVKRTGEKVFLECVQDMDHENMFWYRQDPGLGLRLIYFSYDVKMKEKGDIPEGYSVSREKKERFSLILESASTNQTSMYLCASSSGAGGQRETQYFGPGTRLLVL.